Below, 23 T cell receptor beta chains from the same sample are listed, as sequenced in a study of cytomegalovirus exposure and HLA in healthy donors. The PCR ran on 60 Vbeta and 13 Jbeta primers. The method was immunoSEQ multiplex PCR; TCRdb's version includes in-frame clones alone and lacks a portion of them. Among roughly 150,000 clones, 70% to 80% were seen once, and the ten largest hold approximately 2%. The specimen was PBMCs. These receptors were obtained from a man under 40 in good health and CMV-seronegative.

V gene TRBV29-1 combines with J gene TRBJ1-1; D might be TRBD1 (6 bases). Trimming removed 7 bases from V and 2 bases from J, with 14 bases in between. The CDR3 extends over 13 amino acids. Germline V gene sequence: CDR1 SQVTM, CDR2 ANQGSEA. The CDR3 DNA follows: TGCAGCGGGCACGGGACACCTAACACTGAAGCTTTCTTT. This gives the protein CSGHGTPNTEAFF.

V usage is TRBV28 and J usage is TRBJ1-1, with 8 positions matching TRBD1. CDR1 MDHEN and CDR2 SYDVKM come from the germline V gene. J gave up 0 bases and V 6 bases, and 3 bases lay outside the gene matches. The CDR3 has 14 residues. Here the CDR3 reads CASRLTGVNTEAFF. The CDR3 DNA sequence: TGTGCCAGCAGATTGACAGGGGTGAACACTGAAGCTTTCTTT. Looking up the rest from reference TRBV28 and TRBJ1-1 gives the full variable domain: DVKVTQSSRYLVKRTGEKVFLECVQDMDHENMFWYRQDPGLGLRLIYFSYDVKMKEKGDIPEGYSVSREKKERFSLILESASTNQTSMYLCASRLTGVNTEAFFGQGTRLTVV.

This clone appeared once. The chain combines TRBV30 with TRBJ2-5; D is ambiguous. The germline V gene has CDR1 GTSNPN and CDR2 SVGIG (reference sequence). This CDR3 comprises 12 residues. Deletions cut 5 bases from V and 1 base from J, with 8 bases between. This CDR3 is CAWAESQETQYF. As DNA, the CDR3 is TGTGCCTGGGCGGAGAGCCAAGAGACCCAGTACTTC.

This CDR3 is CASSQGQGGSFSGANVLTF. As DNA, the CDR3 is TGCGCCAGCAGCCAGGGCCAAGGAGGTTCATTCTCTGGGGCCAACGTCCTGACTTTC. V usage is TRBV4-1 and J usage is TRBJ2-6; D perhaps matches TRBD2 (5 bases). Germline loops: CDR1 MGHRA, CDR2 YSYEKL. V was trimmed by 3 bases and J by 0 bases, leaving 18 bases between them. This CDR3 region has 19 residues.

V usage is TRBV4-2 and J usage is TRBJ2-2; 8 nucleotides match TRBD2. Germline V lookup: CDR1 LGHNA, CDR2 YNFKEQ. The CDR3 runs 16 residues. Germline trimming cut 0 bases from V and 4 bases from J; bases unmatched to any gene: 4. Here the CDR3 DNA reads TGTGCCAGCAGCCAAGACTGGCTAGCGGGCACCGGGGAGCTGTTTTTT. It translates to CASSQDWLAGTGELFF.

The rearrangement links TRBV5-1 to TRBJ2-3, with 7 bases aligning to TRBD2. Germline V gene data show CDR1 as SGHRS and CDR2 as YFSETQ. CDR3 length: 15 residues. With 1 base clipped from V and 7 bases from J, the junction kept 9 bases outside the gene matches. CDR3 nucleotide sequence: TGCGCCAGCAGCTTGCGGGAGGCGGGTTACCATACGCAGTATTTT. Residues: CASSLREAGYHTQYF.

The gene calls are TRBV10-2 and TRBJ2-5; D might be TRBD1 (6 bases). The V gene lost 8 bases and the J gene lost 1 base, with 17 bases spanning the gap. This CDR3 contains 15 residues. Germline values: CDR1 WSHSY, CDR2 SAAADI. CDR3 residues: CASLESLGAQETQYF. The DNA for the CDR3 is TGCGCCAGCCTGGAATCCCTGGGGGCCCAAGAGACCCAGTACTTC.

The rearrangement links TRBV7-8 to TRBJ2-5; D is perhaps TRBD1 (5 bases). The better agreement between TRBJ2-7 and the DNA end casts doubt on the J call. CDR1 and CDR2 from the germline V gene are SGHVS and FQNEAQ. CDR3 length: 14 residues. CDR3 residues: CASSLVRGTYEQYF. The CDR3 DNA reads as TGTGCCAGCAGCTTGGTTAGGGGCACCTACGAGCAGTACTTC.

The chain has TRBV5-5 and TRBJ2-7; 7 bases agree with TRBD1. The germline V gene encodes CDR1 SGHKS and CDR2 YYEKEE (reference sequence). The CDR3 has 15 residues. The trim removed 3 bases at V and 0 bases at J, leaving 6 bases unmatched. CDR3 DNA sequence: TGTGCCAGCAGCTCTGGACAGGCAACCTCCTACGAGCAGTACTTC. It codes for CASSSGQATSYEQYF.

This clone appeared a few times. The gene calls are TRBV7-8 and TRBJ2-5; 10 nucleotides agree with TRBD2. CDR1 is SGHVS and CDR2 is FQNEAQ in the germline V gene. The J segment lost 4 bases and the V segment lost 6 bases, leaving 8 bases of the junction unmatched. CDR3 size: 15 residues. The CDR3 spells CASRFTSGVRETQYF. The CDR3 DNA follows: TGTGCCAGCAGATTCACTAGCGGGGTGCGAGAGACCCAGTACTTC. The variable domain in full, completed from reference TRBV7-8 and TRBJ2-5, reads GAGVSQSPRYKVAKRGQDVALRCDPISGHVSLFWYQQALGQGPEFLTYFQNEAQLDKSGLPSDRFFAERPEGSVSTLKIQRTQQEDSAVYLCASRFTSGVRETQYFGPGTRLLVL.

In this sample, this clone turned up a few times. The chain links TRBV7-9 to TRBJ2-1; possible D gene TRBD2, 5 bases. V dropped 5 bases and J dropped 1 base, with 12 bases sitting between them. CDR1 is SEHNR, CDR2 FQNEAQ, per germline (reference sequence). CDR3 length: 15 amino acids. The CDR3 nucleotides read TGTGCCAGCAGCCGAGGGATGGGGTCCTACAATGAGCAGTTCTTC. This sequence encodes CASSRGMGSYNEQFF.

This chain uses TRBV5-1 with TRBJ2-5, with D perhaps matching TRBD1 (6 bases). Trimming took off 0 bases at V and 3 bases at J, with 18 bases between the two ends. The CDR3 length is 17 residues. Germline V gene data show CDR1 as SGHRS and CDR2 as YFSETQ. Written as DNA, the CDR3 is TGCGCCAGCAGCTTGGGAGTAGGGGTCCCAGGGGAAGAGACCCAGTACTTC. Its translation: CASSLGVGVPGEETQYF.

This clone was seen only a few times. The gene calls are TRBV6-1 and TRBJ2-3, with no clear D. Germline CDR1 is MNHNS and CDR2 is SASEGT. The CDR3 is 16 amino acids. The V end was cut by 0 bases, the J end by 2 bases, with 12 bases between. The CDR3 DNA reads as TGTGCCAGCAGTGAAGCGGTGATGGCCCCCACAGATACGCAGTATTTT. The encoded protein is CASSEAVMAPTDTQYF.

This clone was seen only a few times. The CDR3 is CASSLPGQGSINYGYTF. The CDR3, as DNA: TGTGCCAGCAGTTTACCGGGACAGGGGAGTATTAACTATGGCTACACCTTC. The chain links TRBV28 to TRBJ1-2; 10 bases line up with TRBD1. V was pared by 2 bases and J by 1 base, with 7 bases of the junction left unmatched. Germline V CDR1 and CDR2: MDHEN, SYDVKM. The CDR3 has 17 amino acids.

J is TRBJ2-7 and V is TRBV6-1; 11 nucleotides align to TRBD1. CDR1 is MNHNS and CDR2 is SASEGT in the germline V gene. J was trimmed by 6 bases and V by 8 bases; bases with no gene match: 6. CDR3 size: 13 residues. CDR3 nucleotide sequence: TGTGCCAGCCACCGGACAGGGGGCAGCGAGCAGTACTTC. It specifies CASHRTGGSEQYF.

The chain uses TRBV6-5 and TRBJ2-3, with a possible D match to TRBD2 (6 bases). Trimming left V 4 bases short and J 0 bases short, with 8 bases between. This CDR3 region has 14 residues. Germline CDR1 MNHEY, CDR2 SVGAGI. The CDR3 here is CASSFGLSTDTQYF. The CDR3 DNA reads TGTGCCAGCAGTTTTGGACTAAGCACAGATACGCAGTATTTT.

V is TRBV30 and J is TRBJ2-3, with TRBD1 matching 7 bases. The V gene's germline CDR1 is GTSNPN and CDR2 SVGIG (reference sequence). The CDR3 is 13 residues long. The V and J ends lost 6 bases and 1 base, in that order; junction bases with no gene match: 4. The CDR3 bases are TGTGCCTGCCTAGGACAGGGCACAGATACGCAGTATTTT. Its translation is CACLGQGTDTQYF.

The rearrangement uses TRBV11-2 and TRBJ2-1; the match to TRBD2 covers 9 bases. The CDR3 consists of 16 residues. The ends lost 1 base at V and 6 bases at J; junction bases unmatched: 7. The germline V gene encodes CDR1 SGHAT and CDR2 FQNNGV. CDR3 in DNA: TGTGCCAGCAGCTTAGTTAGTAGCGGGGGCCTCAATGAGCAGTTCTTC. It yields the protein CASSLVSSGGLNEQFF.

The chain carries TRBV9 and TRBJ1-2; 7 bases are a match to TRBD1. The J segment lost 4 bases and the V segment lost 6 bases, leaving 21 bases of the junction unmatched. The V gene's germline CDR1 is SGDLS and CDR2 YYNGEE. This CDR3 comprises 18 residues. CDR3 bases: TGTGCCAGCATTAGAAGGTTGGGGACAGCTGTTCCCTTCTATGGCTACACCTTC. Translated: CASIRRLGTAVPFYGYTF.

The rearrangement joins TRBV15 to TRBJ1-4, with 9 bases identical to TRBD1. This CDR3 has 15 residues. Germline V gives CDR1 LNHNV, CDR2 YYDKDF (reference sequence). J was trimmed by 6 bases and V by 5 bases; bases with no gene match: 7. The CDR3 DNA reads as TGTGCCACCAGCGGGTACAGGGGGCCGGATGAAAAACTGTTTTTT. Residues: CATSGYRGPDEKLFF.

This sequence joins TRBV4-1 and TRBJ2-7; D is uncertain. In germline, CDR1 is MGHRA, CDR2 YSYEKL. Trimming removed 0 bases at V and 2 bases at J, with 8 bases between. CDR3 size: 14 residues. For the CDR3, the DNA is TGCGCCAGCAGCCAAGAAGTCGGTACCTACGAGCAGTACTTC. Translating it yields CASSQEVGTYEQYF.

There are a few counts of this clone. The V and J genes are TRBV7-3 and TRBJ2-2, with D possibly matching TRBD1 (6 bases). The CDR3 is 16 amino acids. The germline CDR1 and CDR2 sequences are SGHTA and FQGTGA. V lost 5 bases and J 1 base, leaving 14 bases between the germline ends. The CDR3 sequence: CASSPQGSGNTGELFF. CDR3 DNA sequence: TGTGCCAGCAGCCCTCAGGGGAGCGGGAACACCGGGGAGCTGTTTTTT.

The CDR3 coding sequence is TGTGCCAGCAGCCAAGCCAGGGGTGGGAGCTCCTACGAGCAGTACTTC. Protein: CASSQARGGSSYEQYF. The chain is built from TRBV14 and TRBJ2-7; weak D call: TRBD1 (6 bases). This CDR3 has 16 residues. V lost 1 base and J lost 0, with 13 bases in between. Germline V gene data show CDR1 as SGHDN and CDR2 as FVKESK.